These 32 T cell receptor beta chains share one sample of origin, sequenced in a study of T cell changes during pregnancy in multiple sclerosis (dated by TCRdb to about 2019). Libraries came from the immunoSEQ multiplex PCR assay. The table comes from immuneACCESS by way of TCRdb, which keeps in-frame sequences with V and J called. Part of the clones is missing from these tables; in studies checked, under half for an unresolved V gene and the rest for unknown reasons. The sample includes around 100,000 clones, with approximately 90% observed a single time. Roughly 1.4% of the sample is in the top ten clones. The sequencing here drew on peripheral blood, taken in the third trimester of pregnancy. The receptors derive from a female donor with multiple sclerosis, enrolled in a pregnancy study.

The chain uses TRBV19 and TRBJ1-1; unclear D gene. Germline-derived CDR1 and CDR2 are LNHDA and SQIVND (reference sequence). V was pared by 3 bases and J by 9 bases, with 20 bases between. The length of the CDR3 is 15 residues. The CDR3 nucleotides read TGTGCCAGTAGTATTGATGCCAGGTACTCCGGTCAAGCTTTCTTT. Protein sequence: CASSIDARYSGQAFF.

The gene calls are TRBV25-1 and TRBJ2-5, with TRBD1 identical over 8 bases. The CDR3 contains 17 residues. V trimming: 0 bases; J trimming: 2 bases; junction bases outside the gene matches: 8. Germline V gives CDR1 MGHDK, CDR2 SYGVNS. CDR3 sequence: CASSEYGARGQQETQYF. DNA of the CDR3: TGTGCCAGCAGTGAATATGGGGCCAGGGGGCAGCAAGAGACCCAGTACTTC.

The chain couples TRBV7-2 to TRBJ2-3; D is perhaps TRBD1 (5 bases). The germline V and J ends were trimmed by 1 base and 8 bases, with 10 bases remaining between them. There are 13 residues in the CDR3. Per the germline V gene, CDR1 is SGHTA and CDR2 is FQGNSA. CDR3 in DNA: TGTGCCAGCAGCTTAGAGGGGCTGGGTACGCAGTATTTT. It is translated as CASSLEGLGTQYF. Looking up the rest from reference TRBV7-2 and TRBJ2-3 gives the full variable domain: GAGVSQSPSNKVTEKGKDVELRCDPISGHTALYWYRQSLGQGLEFLIYFQGNSAPDKSGLPSDRFSAERTGGSVSTLTIQRTQQEDSAVYLCASSLEGLGTQYFGPGTRLTVL.

This rearrangement joins TRBV7-2 to TRBJ2-4, with D perhaps matching TRBD2 (6 bases). V was trimmed by 1 base and J by 0 bases, leaving 10 bases between them. Per the germline V gene, CDR1 is SGHTA and CDR2 is FQGNSA. The CDR3 is 16 residues long. The CDR3 is CASSLVRAGAKNIQYF. The CDR3 coding sequence is TGTGCCAGCAGCTTAGTTCGAGCGGGAGCCAAAAACATTCAGTACTTC.

The chain is built from TRBV27 and TRBJ1-2; 8 bases are a match to TRBD1. This CDR3 has 14 amino acids. CDR1 MNHEY and CDR2 SMNVEV come from the germline V gene (reference sequence). V shed 6 bases and J 8 bases; nucleotides not matched to a gene: 11. In DNA form, the CDR3 reads TGTGCCAGCAGGAGGACAGGGTCGCTGAGCGGCTACACCTTC. This codes for CASRRTGSLSGYTF.

V and J are TRBV11-2 and TRBJ2-6; the D gene is possibly TRBD2 (5 bases). Deletions cut 1 base from V and 4 bases from J, with 14 bases between. The CDR3 has 17 residues. Germline assignment: CDR1 SGHAT and CDR2 FQNNGV. The CDR3 bases are TGTGCCAGCAGCTTAGGAGTTCGGGGTACCGGGGCCAACGTCCTGACTTTC. Translating it yields CASSLGVRGTGANVLTF.

The chain couples TRBV7-2 to TRBJ1-5; the D is unclear. The CDR3 spans 13 residues. The germline V and J ends were trimmed by 1 base and 3 bases, with 4 bases remaining between them. The germline V gene encodes CDR1 SGHTA and CDR2 FQGNSA. CDR3 bases: TGTGCCAGCAGCTTAGGGGCCAATCAGCCCCAGCATTTT. This sequence encodes CASSLGANQPQHF.

J is TRBJ1-1 and V is TRBV2; D ambiguous. CDR1 is SNHLY, CDR2 FYNNEI, per germline. The germline V and J ends were trimmed by 11 bases and 4 bases, with 17 bases remaining between them. CDR3 length: 13 amino acids. CDR3 sequence (DNA): TGTGCCGGAAACCCCTCTCGGGGCACTGAAGCTTTCTTT. Translating gives CAGNPSRGTEAFF.

CDR3 sequence: CASSPRQGDTEAFF. CDR3 bases: TGTGCCAGCAGTCCTAGACAGGGGGACACTGAAGCTTTCTTT. The chain is built from TRBV2 and TRBJ1-1, with 9 positions matching TRBD1. V lost 5 bases to trimming and J lost 3 bases; unmatched junction nucleotides: 4. This CDR3 region has 14 residues. CDR1 is SNHLY and CDR2 is FYNNEI in the germline V gene. Full variable domain (remainder filled in from reference TRBV2 and TRBJ1-1): EPEVTQTPSHQVTQMGQEVILRCVPISNHLYFYWYRQILGQKVEFLVSFYNNEISEKSEIFDDQFSVERPDGSNFTLKIRSTKLEDSAMYFCASSPRQGDTEAFFGQGTRLTVV.

The V call is TRBV29-1, the J call TRBJ2-3, with 7 positions matching TRBD2. CDR1 and CDR2 (germline): SQVTM, ANQGSEA. With 7 bases clipped from V and 6 bases from J, the junction kept 16 bases outside the gene matches. CDR3 length: 15 amino acids. The CDR3 protein is CSGPPGGGPVDTQYF. The CDR3 nucleotides are TGCAGCGGCCCGCCTGGGGGAGGGCCGGTGGATACGCAGTATTTT.

The chain uses TRBV5-8 and TRBJ1-5; D is possibly TRBD1 (6 bases). Trimming removed 1 base at V and 0 bases at J, with 17 bases between. The CDR3 runs to 18 residues. Germline V lookup: CDR1 SGHTS, CDR2 YDEGEE. The CDR3 is CASSLLPGTTYSNQPQHF. In nucleotides, the CDR3 is TGTGCCAGCAGCTTGTTACCCGGGACAACTTATAGCAATCAGCCCCAGCATTTT.

The chain recombines TRBV19 with TRBJ1-5, with 9 bases identical to TRBD1. This CDR3 contains 14 residues. J lost 7 bases, V lost 7 bases, and 8 bases had no gene match. The germline V gene encodes CDR1 LNHDA and CDR2 SQIVND (reference sequence). CDR3 amino acids: CASTGTGLGQPQHF. CDR3 in DNA: TGTGCCAGTACCGGGACAGGGTTGGGACAGCCCCAGCATTTT. The variable domain in full, with the rest retrieved from reference TRBV19 and TRBJ1-5, is DGGITQSPKYLFRKEGQNVTLSCEQNLNHDAMYWYRQDPGQGLRLIYYSQIVNDFQKGDIAEGYSVSREKKESFPLTVTSAQKNPTAFYLCASTGTGLGQPQHFGDGTRLSIL.

The chain recombines TRBV7-9 with TRBJ1-5; D is perhaps TRBD1 (5 bases). Trimming cost V 4 bases and J 9 bases, with 22 bases left between them. CDR3 length equals 16 residues. Per germline, CDR1 SEHNR and CDR2 FQNEAQ (reference sequence). CDR3 DNA sequence: TGTGCCAGCAGCTCCACGACCTTTGCCCCGGGGGTGCCCCAGCATTTT. This sequence encodes CASSSTTFAPGVPQHF.

The CDR3 spells CASSQSTGGGKYEQYF. DNA for the CDR3: TGTGCCAGCAGCCAGAGTACGGGGGGGGGCAAGTACGAGCAGTACTTC. The chain uses TRBV5-6 and TRBJ2-7; 8 bases fit TRBD2. The CDR3 contains 16 residues. Per germline, CDR1 SGHDT and CDR2 YYEEEE. V lost 4 bases to trimming and J lost 4 bases; unmatched junction nucleotides: 13.

This clone has only one observation. V gene TRBV25-1 combines with J gene TRBJ1-2, with unresolved D. This CDR3 region has 13 residues. Per germline, CDR1 MGHDK and CDR2 SYGVNS. V was pared by 1 base and J by 4 bases, with 7 bases between. CDR3 nucleotide sequence: TGTGCCAGCAGTGAATCTGGGAGCTATGGCTACACCTTC. This codes for CASSESGSYGYTF.

In DNA, the CDR3 is TGTGCCTGGGGAGGAGGGTTGAAAACTCAGCCCCAGCATTTT. Amino acid sequence: CAWGGGLKTQPQHF. This chain joins TRBV30 and TRBJ1-5, with D unclear. CDR1 and CDR2 (germline): GTSNPN, SVGIG (reference sequence). This CDR3 has 14 residues. Between the trimmed V and J ends, which lost 5 bases and 6 bases, there was a span of 17 bases. Together with reference TRBV30 and TRBJ1-5, the CDR3 gives the full variable domain: SQTIHQWPATLVQPVGSPLSLECTVEGTSNPNLYWYRQAAGRGLQLLFYSVGIGQISSEVPQNLSASRPQDRQFILSSKKLLLSDSGFYLCAWGGGLKTQPQHFGDGTRLSIL.

V is TRBV18 and J is TRBJ2-1; 8 bases map to TRBD1. The CDR3 covers 15 residues. J was trimmed by 5 bases and V by 3 bases; bases with no gene match: 6. Per germline, CDR1 KGHSH and CDR2 LQKENI. The CDR3 sequence: CASSPRRGLNNEQFF. CDR3 coding DNA: TGTGCCAGCTCACCCCGCAGGGGGCTCAACAATGAGCAGTTCTTC.

V and J are TRBV6-1 and TRBJ1-1, with a weak D call TRBD1 (5 bases). This CDR3 is 14 amino acids long. Germline V gene sequence: CDR1 MNHNS, CDR2 SASEGT. V was cut by 6 bases and J by 1 base, with 12 bases left in between. CDR3 sequence reads: CASRAGHRNTEAFF. The CDR3 DNA is TGTGCCAGCAGAGCCGGACATCGGAACACTGAAGCTTTCTTT.

The chain employs TRBV27 and TRBJ2-7; 9 bases line up with TRBD1. This CDR3 contains 15 residues. After removal of 5 bases from V and 2 bases from J, the junction contained 7 bases not matched to a gene. From germline, CDR1 is MNHEY and CDR2 SMNVEV (reference sequence). As DNA, the CDR3 is TGTGCCAGCAGTACATGGACAGGGGCCGCCTACGAGCAGTACTTC. This sequence encodes CASSTWTGAAYEQYF.

This clone was counted a few times. V gene TRBV30 combines with J gene TRBJ1-3; D perhaps matches TRBD1 (5 bases). The CDR3 is 13 amino acids. Germline lookup yields CDR1 GTSNPN and CDR2 SVGIG (reference sequence). Trimming took off 8 bases at V and 2 bases at J, with 13 bases between the two ends. CDR3 sequence reads: CAQSGGAGNTIYF. The CDR3 DNA follows: TGTGCCCAGTCGGGAGGGGCTGGAAACACCATATATTTT.

This clone was seen a single time. V gene TRBV15 combines with J gene TRBJ1-4; D is unclear. The CDR3 consists of 14 residues. V lost 7 bases to trimming and J lost 8 bases, with 17 bases between them. Germline CDR1 is LNHNV and CDR2 is YYDKDF (reference sequence). The CDR3 loop reads CATTLPGSGEKLFF. The CDR3 DNA sequence: TGTGCCACCACCCTTCCGGGATCGGGGGAAAAACTGTTTTTT.

V gene TRBV2 combines with J gene TRBJ1-1; D is unclear. The germline V gene encodes CDR1 SNHLY and CDR2 FYNNEI. The CDR3 spans 11 residues. The germline V and J ends were trimmed by 7 bases and 3 bases, with 6 bases remaining between them. Written as DNA, the CDR3 is TGTGCCAGCATCACACACACTGAAGCTTTCTTT. Protein sequence: CASITHTEAFF.

The rearrangement links TRBV9 to TRBJ1-1, with TRBD1 as a possible D gene (5 bases). Deletions cut 0 bases from V and 5 bases from J, with 14 bases between. Germline V gene lookup returns CDR1 SGDLS and CDR2 YYNGEE. The CDR3 covers 15 residues. This chain's CDR3 is CASSVVGGVGTEAFF. The CDR3 bases are TGTGCCAGCAGCGTAGTTGGGGGGGTGGGAACTGAAGCTTTCTTT. The complete variable domain, with remaining parts taken from reference TRBV9 and TRBJ1-1, reads DSGVTQTPKHLITATGQRVTLRCSPRSGDLSVYWYQQSLDQGLQFLIQYYNGEERAKGNILERFSAQQFPDLHSELNLSSLELGDSALYFCASSVVGGVGTEAFFGQGTRLTVV.

The chain carries TRBV9 and TRBJ2-1; possible D gene TRBD1, 6 bases. CDR1 and CDR2 (germline): SGDLS, YYNGEE. V dropped 4 bases and J dropped 4 bases, with 12 bases sitting between them. The CDR3 consists of 14 residues. The CDR3 nucleotides read TGTGCCAGCAGCCCCCGACAGGCTTACAATGAGCAGTTCTTC. Protein product: CASSPRQAYNEQFF.

The chain links TRBV13 to TRBJ2-6; no clear D. The CDR3 sequence is 15 residues long. V lost 3 bases and J 0 bases, leaving 6 bases between the germline ends. Germline V gene sequence: CDR1 PRHDT, CDR2 FYEKMQ (reference sequence). The CDR3 DNA reads TGTGCCAGCAGCTTTCGCAGCTCTGGGGCCAACGTCCTGACTTTC. Encoded protein: CASSFRSSGANVLTF.

This clone was counted a single time. This chain links TRBV6-4 with TRBJ1-1; a weak D match, TRBD1 (5 bases). Between the trimmed V and J ends, which lost 2 bases and 11 bases, there was a span of 18 bases. Germline CDR1 MRHNA, CDR2 SNTAGT. The CDR3 has 14 amino acids. CDR3 nucleotide sequence: TGTGCCAGCAGTGACGGAGGGACCGGGACTCGGGCTTTCTTT. This translates into CASSDGGTGTRAFF.

The J gene is TRBJ2-3, the V gene TRBV19; 8 positions match TRBD2. The CDR3 consists of 17 residues. Looked up from germline, CDR1 is LNHDA and CDR2 is SQIVND (reference sequence). The trim removed 6 bases at V and 3 bases at J, leaving 14 bases unmatched. The CDR3 is CASSTDSSGTRTDTQYF. DNA of the CDR3: TGTGCCAGTAGCACGGACAGTAGCGGGACTCGTACAGATACGCAGTATTTT.

The chain has TRBV4-1 and TRBJ2-5; TRBD1 matches 8 bases. J lost 4 bases, V lost 1 base, and 5 bases had no gene match. The CDR3 runs 15 residues. CDR1 and CDR2 from the germline V gene are MGHRA and YSYEKL. The CDR3 protein is CASSQGDRLIETQYF. CDR3 bases: TGCGCCAGCAGCCAAGGGGACAGGCTTATAGAGACCCAGTACTTC.

The chain recombines TRBV7-9 with TRBJ2-3; D might be TRBD2 (5 bases). The CDR3 loop spans 15 amino acids. V lost 3 bases to trimming and J lost 2 bases, with 12 bases between them. The germline CDR1 and CDR2 sequences are SEHNR and FQNEAQ (reference sequence). CDR3 DNA sequence: TGTGCCAGCAGCTTCGGGCTAGCCGACACAGATACGCAGTATTTT. Its protein is CASSFGLADTDTQYF.

The chain couples TRBV2 to TRBJ2-7; TRBD1 agrees at 9 bases. Trimming cost V 8 bases and J 2 bases; bases outside gene matches: 1. This CDR3 is 12 amino acids long. In germline, CDR1 is SNHLY, CDR2 FYNNEI. In DNA form, the CDR3 reads TGTGCCAGCGGGACAGGGCCCTACGAGCAGTACTTC. It specifies CASGTGPYEQYF.

This chain uses TRBV5-5 with TRBJ1-2; D perhaps matches TRBD1 (5 bases). The germline V gene encodes CDR1 SGHKS and CDR2 YYEKEE (reference sequence). V shed 4 bases and J shed 2 bases, with 18 bases lying between them. This CDR3 comprises 16 residues. CDR3 protein: CASSPNSGLRNYGYTF. DNA for the CDR3: TGTGCCAGCAGCCCGAACTCGGGACTCAGGAACTATGGCTACACCTTC. Using reference TRBV5-5 and TRBJ1-2 for the parts outside the CDR3, the full variable domain is DAGVTQSPTHLIKTRGQQVTLRCSPISGHKSVSWYQQVLGQGPQFIFQYYEKEERGRGNFPDRFSARQFPNYSSELNVNALLLGDSALYLCASSPNSGLRNYGYTFGSGTRLTVV.

The chain employs TRBV7-3 and TRBJ2-5; D is unresolved. V lost 1 base to trimming and J lost 5 bases, with 14 bases between them. The germline V gene encodes CDR1 SGHTA and CDR2 FQGTGA. There are 15 residues in the CDR3. The chain's CDR3 is CASSLMGDFGETQYF. CDR3 nucleotide sequence: TGTGCCAGCAGCTTAATGGGTGACTTCGGGGAGACCCAGTACTTC.